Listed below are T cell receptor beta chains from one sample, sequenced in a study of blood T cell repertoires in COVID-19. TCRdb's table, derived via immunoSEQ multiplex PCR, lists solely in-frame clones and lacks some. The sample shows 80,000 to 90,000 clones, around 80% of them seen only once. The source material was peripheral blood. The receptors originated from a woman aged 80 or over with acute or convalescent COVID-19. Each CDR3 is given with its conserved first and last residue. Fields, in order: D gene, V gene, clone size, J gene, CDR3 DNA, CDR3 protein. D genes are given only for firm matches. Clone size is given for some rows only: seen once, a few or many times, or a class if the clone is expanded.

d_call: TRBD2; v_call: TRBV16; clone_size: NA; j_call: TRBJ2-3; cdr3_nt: TGTGCCAGCAGCCAAGCGGGAGGGCGAACAGATACGCAGTATTTT; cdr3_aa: CASSQAGGRTDTQYF
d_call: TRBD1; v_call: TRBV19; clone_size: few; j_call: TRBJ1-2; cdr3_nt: TGTGCCAGTAGTATGGGACAGGGTATCTATGGCTACACCTTC; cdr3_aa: CASSMGQGIYGYTF
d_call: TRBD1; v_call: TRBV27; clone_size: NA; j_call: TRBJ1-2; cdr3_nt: TGTGCCAGCAGTTTCCGCCCCTCTCGGACAGGGAGCCTTGGGGGCTACACCTTC; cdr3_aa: CASSFRPSRTGSLGGYTF
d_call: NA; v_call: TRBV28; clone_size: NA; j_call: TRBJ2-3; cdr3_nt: TGTGCCAGCCTCGATCGCTCAGAAGATACGCAGTATTTT; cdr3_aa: CASLDRSEDTQYF
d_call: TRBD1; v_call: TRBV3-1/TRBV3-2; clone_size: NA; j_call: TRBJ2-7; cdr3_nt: TGTGCCAGCAGCCAAGAGGGACAGGGGACTACTGGGCAGTACTTC; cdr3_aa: CASSQEGQGTTGQYF
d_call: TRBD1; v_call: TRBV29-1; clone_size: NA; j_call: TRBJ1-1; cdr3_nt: TGCAGCGGCGCCCCTGGACAGGAGGAAGGTGAAGCTTTCTTT; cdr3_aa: CSGAPGQEEGEAFF
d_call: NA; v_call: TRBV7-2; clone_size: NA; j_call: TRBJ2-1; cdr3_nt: TGTGCCAGCAGCCTCGTAGGGGGGGGCATCAATGAGCAGTTCTTC; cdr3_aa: CASSLVGGGINEQFF
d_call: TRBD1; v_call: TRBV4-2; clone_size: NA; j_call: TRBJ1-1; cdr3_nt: TGTGCCAGCAGCCTTCAGGGGGCAGGGCAGAACACTGAAGCTTTCTTT; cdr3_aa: CASSLQGAGQNTEAFF
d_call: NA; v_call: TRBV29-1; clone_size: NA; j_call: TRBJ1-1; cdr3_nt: TGCAGCGTTGATAGGGGGGGTCCTACCCCTGAAGCTTTCTTT; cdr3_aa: CSVDRGGPTPEAFF
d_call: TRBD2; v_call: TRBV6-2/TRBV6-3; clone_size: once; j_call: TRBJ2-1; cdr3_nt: TGTGCCAGCAGCCCCGGGACTAGCGGGAGGGCCTACAATGAGCAGTTCTTC; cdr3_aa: CASSPGTSGRAYNEQFF
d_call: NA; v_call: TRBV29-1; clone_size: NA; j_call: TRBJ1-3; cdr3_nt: TGCAGCGTTGAGCCCAGGGGAAAATCTGGAAACACCATATATTTT; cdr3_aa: CSVEPRGKSGNTIYF
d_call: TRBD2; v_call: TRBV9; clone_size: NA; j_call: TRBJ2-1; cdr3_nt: TGTGCCAGCAGCCCATCTAGCGGGAATTACAATGAGCAGTTCTTC; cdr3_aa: CASSPSSGNYNEQFF
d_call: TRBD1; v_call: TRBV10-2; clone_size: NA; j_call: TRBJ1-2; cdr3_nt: TGCGCCAGCAGTGAGTTCGGACAGGGAGGCCGAGCTAACTATGGCTACACCTTC; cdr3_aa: CASSEFGQGGRANYGYTF
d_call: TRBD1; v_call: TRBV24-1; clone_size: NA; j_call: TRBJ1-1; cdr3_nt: TGTGCCACCCGAACAGGGGGCTCCAACACTGAAGCTTTCTTT; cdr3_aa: CATRTGGSNTEAFF
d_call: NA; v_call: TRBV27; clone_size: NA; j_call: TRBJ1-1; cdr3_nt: TGTGCCAGCAGTCGGGGGTGGGGGAACACTGAAGCTTTCTTT; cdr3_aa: CASSRGWGNTEAFF
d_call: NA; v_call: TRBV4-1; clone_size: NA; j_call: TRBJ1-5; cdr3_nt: TGCGCCAGCAGCCTAGAACAGAATAGCAATCAGCCCCAGCATTTT; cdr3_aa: CASSLEQNSNQPQHF
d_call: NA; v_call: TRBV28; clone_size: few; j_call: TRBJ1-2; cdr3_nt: TGTGCCAGCAGGACCACAGGAACAGCTAACTATGGCTACACCTTC; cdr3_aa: CASRTTGTANYGYTF
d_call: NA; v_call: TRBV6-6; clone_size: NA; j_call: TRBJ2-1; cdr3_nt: TGTGCCAGCACCCCTCCCCCGGGATCCGGGGGTGAGCAGTTCTTC; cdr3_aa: CASTPPPGSGGEQFF
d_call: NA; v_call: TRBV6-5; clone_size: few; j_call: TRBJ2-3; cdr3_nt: TGTGCCAGCAGTCTTAGTGGTAGTACGCAGTATTTT; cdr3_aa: CASSLSGSTQYF
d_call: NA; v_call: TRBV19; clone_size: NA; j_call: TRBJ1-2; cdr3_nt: TGTGCCAGTACCACGACAGACGACTATGGCTACACCTTC; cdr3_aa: CASTTTDDYGYTF
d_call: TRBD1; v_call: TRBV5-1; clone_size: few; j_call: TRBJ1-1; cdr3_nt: TGCGCCAGCAGCCCGGACAGGGGACACACTGAAGCTTTCTTT; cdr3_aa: CASSPDRGHTEAFF
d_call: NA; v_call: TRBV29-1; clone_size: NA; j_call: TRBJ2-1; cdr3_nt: TGCAGTTATGACAGGTCTTACAATGAGCAGTTCTTC; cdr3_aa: CSYDRSYNEQFF
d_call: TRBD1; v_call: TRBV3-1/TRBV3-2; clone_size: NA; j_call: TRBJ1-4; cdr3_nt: TGTGCCAGCAGTGGGACAGCGAAGAATGAAAAACTGTTTTTT; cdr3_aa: CASSGTAKNEKLFF
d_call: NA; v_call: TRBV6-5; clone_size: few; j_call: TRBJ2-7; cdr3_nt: TGTGCCAGCAGGGCGCCAGGGATTACCTACGAGCAGTACTTC; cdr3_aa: CASRAPGITYEQYF
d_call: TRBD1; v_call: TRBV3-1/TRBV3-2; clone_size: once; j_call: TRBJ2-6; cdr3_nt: TGTGCCAGCAGCCCCACTCCACCGGGACAGGGGCTTGCTGGGGCCAACGTCCTGACTTTC; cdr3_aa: CASSPTPPGQGLAGANVLTF